This TCR beta chain was recorded in a study of blood T cell repertoires in COVID-19. About the study: From the United States, Italy and Spain came samples of acute and convalescent COVID-19. T cells, B-cell-depleted T cells, or PBMCs provided the cDNA or gDNA that served as material.

Measured with immunoSEQ multiplex PCR; TCRdb has only the in-frame clones, and not every one. In the table there are just over 350,000 clones, 75% to 90% of which are singletons. Followed over time, Seattle patients had been enrolled while infection was active. CDR1 and CDR2 (germline): MGHRA, YSYEKL. The CDR3 runs 14 residues. V was clipped by 4 bases and J by 5 bases; unmatched bases: 8. The source of this sequence is a woman aged 60-75 years with COVID-19, enrolled during active disease. The chain links TRBV4-1 to TRBJ2-7, with TRBD1 identical over 7 bases. Sequenced sample: peripheral blood. CDR3 DNA sequence: TGCGCCAGCAGCCCGGGGACAGTTAGGAACGAGCAGTACTTC. The encoded protein is CASSPGTVRNEQYF.